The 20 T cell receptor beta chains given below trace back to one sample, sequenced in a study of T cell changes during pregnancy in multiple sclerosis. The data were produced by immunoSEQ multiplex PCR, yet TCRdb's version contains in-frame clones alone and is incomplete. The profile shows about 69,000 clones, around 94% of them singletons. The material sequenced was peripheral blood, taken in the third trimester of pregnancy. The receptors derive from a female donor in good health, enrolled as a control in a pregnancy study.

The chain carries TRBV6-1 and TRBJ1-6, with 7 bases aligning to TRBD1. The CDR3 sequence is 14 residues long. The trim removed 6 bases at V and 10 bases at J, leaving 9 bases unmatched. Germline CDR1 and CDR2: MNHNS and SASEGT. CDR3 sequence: CASSPGRDSSPLHF. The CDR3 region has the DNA TGTGCCAGCAGCCCCGGGAGGGACAGCTCACCCCTCCACTTT.

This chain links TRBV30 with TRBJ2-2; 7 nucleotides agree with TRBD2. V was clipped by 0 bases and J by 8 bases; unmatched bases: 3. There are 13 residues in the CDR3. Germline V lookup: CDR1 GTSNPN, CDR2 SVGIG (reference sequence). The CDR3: CAWSVSGWGELFF. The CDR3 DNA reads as TGTGCCTGGAGTGTTAGCGGGTGGGGGGAGCTGTTTTTT. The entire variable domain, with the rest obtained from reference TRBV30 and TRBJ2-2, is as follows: SQTIHQWPATLVQPVGSPLSLECTVEGTSNPNLYWYRQAAGRGLQLLFYSVGIGQISSEVPQNLSASRPQDRQFILSSKKLLLSDSGFYLCAWSVSGWGELFFGEGSRLTVL.

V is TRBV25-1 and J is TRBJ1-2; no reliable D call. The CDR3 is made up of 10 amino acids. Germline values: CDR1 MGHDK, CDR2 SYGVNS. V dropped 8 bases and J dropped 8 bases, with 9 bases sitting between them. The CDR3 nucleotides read TGTGCCAGCGAGGGCGGGGGCTACACCTTC. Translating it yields CASEGGGYTF.

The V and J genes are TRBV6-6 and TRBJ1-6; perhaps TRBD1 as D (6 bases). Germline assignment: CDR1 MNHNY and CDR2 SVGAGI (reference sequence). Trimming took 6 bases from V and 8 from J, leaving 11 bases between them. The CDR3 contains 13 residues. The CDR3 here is CASRRDTYSPLHF. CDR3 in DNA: TGTGCCAGCAGAAGGGACACCTATTCACCCCTCCACTTT.

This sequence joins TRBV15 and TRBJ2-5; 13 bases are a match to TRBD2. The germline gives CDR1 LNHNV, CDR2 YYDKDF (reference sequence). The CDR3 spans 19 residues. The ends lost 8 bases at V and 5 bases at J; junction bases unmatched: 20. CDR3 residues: CATAGQGRTSGSVRETQYF. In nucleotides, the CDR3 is TGTGCCACCGCTGGACAGGGTCGGACTAGCGGGAGCGTAAGGGAGACCCAGTACTTC.

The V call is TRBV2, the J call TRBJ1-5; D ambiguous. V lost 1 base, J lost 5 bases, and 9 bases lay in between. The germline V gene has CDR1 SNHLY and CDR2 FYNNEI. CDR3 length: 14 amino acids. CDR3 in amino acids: CASSEELGYQPQHF. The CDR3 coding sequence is TGTGCCAGCAGTGAAGAGCTCGGGTATCAGCCCCAGCATTTT.

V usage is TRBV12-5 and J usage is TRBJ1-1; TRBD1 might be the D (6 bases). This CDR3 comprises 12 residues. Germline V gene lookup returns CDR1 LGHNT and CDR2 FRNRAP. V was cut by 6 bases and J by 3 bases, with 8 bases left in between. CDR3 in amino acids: CASGQGYTEAFF. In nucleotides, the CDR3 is TGTGCTAGTGGACAGGGATACACTGAAGCTTTCTTT.

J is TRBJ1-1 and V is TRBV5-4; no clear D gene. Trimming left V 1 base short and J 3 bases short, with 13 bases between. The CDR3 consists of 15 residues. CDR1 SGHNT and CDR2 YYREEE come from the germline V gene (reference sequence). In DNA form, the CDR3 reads TGTGCCAGCAGCTTGAGCTTGAGTAGTTACACTGAAGCTTTCTTT. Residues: CASSLSLSSYTEAFF.

The CDR3 here is CASSRLSGGPYQETQYF. CDR3 bases: TGTGCCAGCAGCCGCTTATCAGGGGGACCGTACCAAGAGACCCAGTACTTC. The chain has TRBV14 and TRBJ2-5; 7 nucleotides align to TRBD1. The CDR3 consists of 17 residues. The V gene's germline CDR1 is SGHDN and CDR2 FVKESK. V shed 4 bases and J 0 bases; nucleotides not matched to a gene: 11. Full variable domain (remainder filled in from reference TRBV14 and TRBJ2-5): EAGVTQFPSHSVIEKGQTVTLRCDPISGHDNLYWYRRVMGKEIKFLLHFVKESKQDESGMPNNRFLAERTGGTYSTLKVQPAELEDSGVYFCASSRLSGGPYQETQYFGPGTRLLVL.

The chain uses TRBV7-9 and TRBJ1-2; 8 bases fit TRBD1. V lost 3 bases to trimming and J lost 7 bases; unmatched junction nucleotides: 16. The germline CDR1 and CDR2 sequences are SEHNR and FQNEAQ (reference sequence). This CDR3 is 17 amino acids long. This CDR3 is CASSFRTLGQGGSGYTF. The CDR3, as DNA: TGTGCCAGCAGCTTCCGGACCCTCGGACAGGGCGGCTCTGGCTACACCTTC.

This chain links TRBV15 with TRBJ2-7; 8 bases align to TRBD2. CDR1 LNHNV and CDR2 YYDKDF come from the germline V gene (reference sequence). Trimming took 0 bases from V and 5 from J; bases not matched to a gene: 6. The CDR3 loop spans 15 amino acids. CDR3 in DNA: TGTGCCACCAGCAGAGATCCAGCGGGGGCCGACGAGCAGTACTTC. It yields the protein CATSRDPAGADEQYF.

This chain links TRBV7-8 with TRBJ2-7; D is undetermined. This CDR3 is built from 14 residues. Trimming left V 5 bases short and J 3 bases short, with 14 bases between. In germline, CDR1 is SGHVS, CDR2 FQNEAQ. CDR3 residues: CASSLNWSGYEQYF. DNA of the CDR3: TGTGCCAGCAGCCTAAATTGGTCTGGCTACGAGCAGTACTTC.

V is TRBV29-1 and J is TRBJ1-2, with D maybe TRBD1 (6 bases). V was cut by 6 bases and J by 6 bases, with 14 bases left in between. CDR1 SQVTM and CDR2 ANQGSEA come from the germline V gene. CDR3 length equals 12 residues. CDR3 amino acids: CSVDQGWDGYTF. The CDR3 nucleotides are TGCAGCGTAGACCAGGGGTGGGATGGCTACACCTTC. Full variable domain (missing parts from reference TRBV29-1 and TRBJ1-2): SAVISQKPSRDICQRGTSLTIQCQVDSQVTMMFWYRQQPGQSLTLIATANQGSEATYESGFVIDKFPISRPNLTFSTLTVSNMSPEDSSIYLCSVDQGWDGYTFGSGTRLTVV.

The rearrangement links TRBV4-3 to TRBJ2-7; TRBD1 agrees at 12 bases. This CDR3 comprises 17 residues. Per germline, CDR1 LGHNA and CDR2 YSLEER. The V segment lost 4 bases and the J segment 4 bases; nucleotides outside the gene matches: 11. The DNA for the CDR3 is TGCGCCAGCAGCCGCCTTTCCGGGACAGGGGGCAAGTACGAGCAGTACTTC. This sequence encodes CASSRLSGTGGKYEQYF.

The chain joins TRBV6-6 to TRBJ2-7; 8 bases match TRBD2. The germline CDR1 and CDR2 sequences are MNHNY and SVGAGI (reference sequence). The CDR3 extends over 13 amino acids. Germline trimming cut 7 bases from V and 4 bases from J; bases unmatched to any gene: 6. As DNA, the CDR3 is TGTGCCAGCACGTGGGGCGGGGGGTACGAGCAGTACTTC. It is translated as CASTWGGGYEQYF.

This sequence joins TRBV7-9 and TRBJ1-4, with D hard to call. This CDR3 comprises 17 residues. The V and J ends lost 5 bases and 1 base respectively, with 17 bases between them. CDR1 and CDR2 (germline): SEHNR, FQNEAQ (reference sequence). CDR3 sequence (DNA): TGTGCCAGCAGCCCACAAGGCGGATTCAGAACTAATGAAAAACTGTTTTTT. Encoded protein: CASSPQGGFRTNEKLFF.

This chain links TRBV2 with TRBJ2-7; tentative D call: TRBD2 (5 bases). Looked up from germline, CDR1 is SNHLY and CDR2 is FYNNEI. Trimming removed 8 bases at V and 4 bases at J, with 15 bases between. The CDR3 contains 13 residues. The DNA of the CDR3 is TGTGCCAGCGTGAGGAGTGGGGAGTACGAGCAGTACTTC. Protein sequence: CASVRSGEYEQYF.

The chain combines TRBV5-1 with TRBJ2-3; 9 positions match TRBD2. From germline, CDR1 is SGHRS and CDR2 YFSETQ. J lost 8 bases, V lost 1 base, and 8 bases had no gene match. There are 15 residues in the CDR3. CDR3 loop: CASSLRTSAPATQYF. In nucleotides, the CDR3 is TGCGCCAGCAGCTTGAGGACTAGCGCCCCGGCTACGCAGTATTTT.

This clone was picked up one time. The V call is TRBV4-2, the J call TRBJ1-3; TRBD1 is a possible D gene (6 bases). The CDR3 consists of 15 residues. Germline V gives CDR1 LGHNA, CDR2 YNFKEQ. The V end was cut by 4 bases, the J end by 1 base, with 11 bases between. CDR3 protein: CASSRNRVSGNTIYF. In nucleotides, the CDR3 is TGTGCCAGCAGCCGAAACAGGGTTTCTGGAAACACCATATATTTT.

CDR3 sequence: CAISVGSYGYTF. The CDR3 DNA reads as TGTGCCATCAGTGTGGGCAGCTATGGCTACACCTTC. The rearrangement links TRBV10-3 to TRBJ1-2; D unclear. V lost 4 bases and J 4 bases, leaving 7 bases between the germline ends. CDR3 size: 12 residues. Germline V gene lookup returns CDR1 ENHRY and CDR2 SYGVKD.